This TCR beta chain was identified in a study of shared clonotypes between healthy human individuals. General study points: Roughly 5% of naive CD4 clonotypes were common to a handful of donors. Generation probability values for non-shared clonotypes were lower than those for clonotypes shared by all four donors.

Naive CD8 populations comprised CD45RO-negative cells positively selected for CCR7, excluding terminally differentiated effector memory CD45RA+ cells. Donors were healthy HIV-negative adults without recent acute infections or vaccinations. This CDR3 is built from 14 residues. Germline CDR1 and CDR2: PRHDT and FYEKMQ (reference sequence). V was shortened by 8 bases and J by 1 base, with 11 bases between the two germline ends. As processed by the authors: Junction-only sequences without quality scores were provided by ImmunoSEQ, so filtering was different. Clones were read by immunoSEQ multiplex PCR, and TCRdb kept only the in-frame ones, dropping some. That table is the source of V, J and clone size, and D and trimming were worked out from the DNA. This table has about 590,000 clones, roughly 95% appearing once. For this clone: Its antigen is unidentified.

The specimen sequenced was naive CD8+ T cells sorted from blood. The chain couples TRBV13 to TRBJ2-2; D gene ambiguous. This sequence originates from a young woman in good health. The CDR3 sequence: CASSDGVNTGELFF. The CDR3 coding sequence is TGTGCCAGCTCAGATGGGGTGAACACCGGGGAGCTGTTTTTT.